Listed below are T cell receptor beta chains from one sample, sequenced in a study of shared clonotypes between healthy human individuals. Data came from immunoSEQ multiplex PCR; TCRdb stores just in-frame clones and leaves some out. Altogether about 590,000 clones are present, nearly 97% being singletons, with the ten largest covering around 0.11%. Sequenced material: naive CD8+ T cells sorted from blood. The source of these receptors is a young woman in good health. Each CDR3 is given with its conserved first and last residue. The D gene is left open where the match is weak. Only part of the rows carry a size: once, few, many, or a class if the clone is expanded.

V,J,D,size,DNA,CDR3
TRBV5-4,TRBJ2-2,NA,NA,TGTGCCAGCAGCTCTTACAACGGACCCTACACCGGGGAGCTGTTTTTT,CASSSYNGPYTGELFF
TRBV28,TRBJ2-5,NA,NA,TGTGCCAGCAGGACCCAGGGTTCCCAAGAGACCCAGTACTTC,CASRTQGSQETQYF
TRBV7-6,TRBJ2-7,NA,once,TGTGCCAGCAGCCCAGAGACCTTGGGTCTGGGCTACGAGCAGTACTTC,CASSPETLGLGYEQYF
TRBV27,TRBJ2-1,TRBD1,NA,TGTGCCAGCAGTTCTACAGGGGCCTACAATGAGCAGTTCTTC,CASSSTGAYNEQFF
TRBV5-4,TRBJ2-7,NA,NA,TGTGCCAGCAGCCCGTTTGGGGGGCGCGACGAGCAGTACTTC,CASSPFGGRDEQYF
TRBV25-1,TRBJ2-1,NA,NA,TGTGCCAGCAGTGAAGGGACTGAGCAGTTCTTC,CASSEGTEQFF
TRBV27,TRBJ1-1,NA,NA,TGTGCCAGCAGTTTAAACGCGGGGGGGGAAGCTTTCTTT,CASSLNAGGEAFF
TRBV19,TRBJ1-5,NA,NA,TGTGCCAGTACGTCGGTAGGCAGTCAGCCCCAGCATTTT,CASTSVGSQPQHF
TRBV28,TRBJ1-3,TRBD1,NA,TGTGCCAGCAGGGACAGGACGACCTCTGGAAACACCATATATTTT,CASRDRTTSGNTIYF
TRBV28,TRBJ2-7,TRBD2,NA,TGTGCCAGCAGTCTGCTCGGGCTAGCGGCTTTCCACGAGCAGTACTTC,CASSLLGLAAFHEQYF
TRBV5-6,TRBJ2-7,NA,NA,TGTGCCAGCAGCTTGATCGGGGAAGCCTACGAGCAGTACTTC,CASSLIGEAYEQYF
TRBV7-9,TRBJ1-2,TRBD1,NA,TGTGCCAGCAGCTATACTGGACAGGACGGCTACACCTTC,CASSYTGQDGYTF
TRBV12-5,TRBJ2-5,NA,NA,TGTGCTAGTGGTTTTCCGGGAGAAGAGACCCAGTACTTC,CASGFPGEETQYF
TRBV7-9,TRBJ1-1,TRBD1,NA,TGTGCCAGCAAGCCTGGGACAGGGACATTGAACACTGAAGCTTTCTTT,CASKPGTGTLNTEAFF
TRBV7-6,TRBJ2-5,TRBD1,NA,TGTGCCAGCAGTCACCCCGGCGCAGGGGGCCAAGAGACCCAGTACTTC,CASSHPGAGGQETQYF
TRBV23-1,TRBJ2-7,NA,NA,TGCGCCAGCAGTCAAAAAACAGGGTTCGAGCAGTACTTC,CASSQKTGFEQYF
TRBV5-4,TRBJ2-3,NA,NA,TGTGCCAGCAGCTTGAGGAGCGGTGGTGAGGCAGATACGCAGTATTTT,CASSLRSGGEADTQYF
TRBV21-1,TRBJ2-7,NA,once,TGTGCCAGCAGTCGATGTTGTGGGCGGACCCTTCCCTACGAGCAGTACTTC,CASSRCCGRTLPYEQYF
TRBV7-8,TRBJ1-5,NA,NA,TGTGCCAGCAGCTTAGATGGCCTCAATCAGCCCCAGCATTTT,CASSLDGLNQPQHF
TRBV9,TRBJ2-2,NA,NA,TGTGCCAGCAGCCTTTGGGGCACCGGGGAGCTGTTTTTT,CASSLWGTGELFF
TRBV15,TRBJ2-7,TRBD1,NA,TGTGCCACCCAACTAACCACAGGGGGAAGGTACGAGCAGTACTTC,CATQLTTGGRYEQYF
TRBV7-9,TRBJ1-1,NA,NA,TGTGCCAGCAGCTCAACCCTTTCATCTGAAGCTTTCTTT,CASSSTLSSEAFF
TRBV28,TRBJ1-5,NA,NA,TGTGCCAGCAGTTTGGAAGGGCCCGGATATCAGCCCCAGCATTTT,CASSLEGPGYQPQHF
TRBV7-6,TRBJ2-1,NA,NA,TGTGCCAGCAGCGACCAAGCCCTAGCGACCTCCTACAATGAGCAGTTCTTC,CASSDQALATSYNEQFF
TRBV9,TRBJ2-7,TRBD2,NA,TGTGCCAGCAGCTCGCGGGACTACTCCTACGAGCAGTACTTC,CASSSRDYSYEQYF
TRBV28,TRBJ1-1,NA,NA,TGTGCCAGCAGTTTCCGACCGGGGCGGAGGGGTCAAAACACTGAAGCTTTCTTT,CASSFRPGRRGQNTEAFF
TRBV2,TRBJ2-7,NA,NA,TGTGCCAGCAGTGACTTCTTGGAGCAGTACTTC,CASSDFLEQYF
TRBV7-9,TRBJ2-2,NA,NA,TGTGCCAGCAGCCGACGTGAGGGTTCTATAACCGGGGAGCTGTTTTTT,CASSRREGSITGELFF
TRBV27,TRBJ1-5,NA,NA,TGTGCCAGCAGTTTCGGTTCGGGCGGCACCGGGCCCCAGCATTTT,CASSFGSGGTGPQHF
TRBV4-1,TRBJ2-7,NA,NA,TGCGCCAGCAGCCAGGGACACACAGTCTCCTACGAGCAGTACTTC,CASSQGHTVSYEQYF
TRBV1,TRBJ1-2,NA,NA,TGCACCAGCAGCCAAGAGTCCAGGGGAGGTGGCTACACCTTC,CTSSQESRGGGYTF
TRBV9,TRBJ2-5,NA,once,TGTGCCAGCAGCGTAGGGAACCAAGAGACCCAGTACTTC,CASSVGNQETQYF
TRBV4-1,TRBJ2-7,TRBD2,NA,TGCGCCAGCAGCCAACCAGCGGGAGAGGACGAGCAGTACTTC,CASSQPAGEDEQYF
TRBV9,TRBJ2-3,TRBD2,NA,TGTGCCAGCAGCCCGGGGGGTGATGTCGGTACGCAGTATTTT,CASSPGGDVGTQYF
TRBV5-6,TRBJ2-3,NA,NA,TGTGCCAGCAGCTTGGAGAACACTGGAAATCCAGATACGCAGTATTTT,CASSLENTGNPDTQYF
TRBV7-9,TRBJ1-4,TRBD1,NA,TGTGCCAGCAGCTCAGAGGACAGGGGTGAAAAACTGTTTTTT,CASSSEDRGEKLFF
TRBV28,TRBJ1-4,NA,NA,TGTGCCAGCAGTTTTGGGGAAGAAAAACTGTTTTTT,CASSFGEEKLFF
TRBV2,TRBJ2-4,NA,NA,TGTGCCAGCAGTGAAAATTGGGACCGCAAAAACATTCAGTACTTC,CASSENWDRKNIQYF
TRBV27,TRBJ2-7,NA,NA,TGTGCCAGCAGTTCGACCCGGGACTCGCCTACCTACGAGCAGTACTTC,CASSSTRDSPTYEQYF
TRBV4-2,TRBJ2-7,NA,NA,TGTGCCAGCAGCCAAGGGGCCTCCTACGAGCAGTACTTC,CASSQGASYEQYF
TRBV7-9,TRBJ2-1,TRBD2,NA,TGTGCCAGCAGATCAACTAGCGGGAGGATGTCCAGCAATGAGCAGTTCTTC,CASRSTSGRMSSNEQFF
TRBV7-9,TRBJ2-7,TRBD2,NA,TGTGCCAGCAGCTTAACCCGTGTTAGCGGGAGAGCCCCCTACGAGCAGTACTTC,CASSLTRVSGRAPYEQYF
TRBV29-1,TRBJ2-3,TRBD2,NA,TGCAGCGTGACCCCGGGACTAGCGAGCACAGATACGCAGTATTTT,CSVTPGLASTDTQYF
TRBV9,TRBJ1-2,NA,NA,TGTGCCAGCAGCGTAGCAGGCGGCCTTAACTATGGCTACACCTTC,CASSVAGGLNYGYTF
TRBV19,TRBJ2-7,TRBD1,NA,TGTGCCACCGCAGGACAGGGATACGAGCAGTACTTC,CATAGQGYEQYF
TRBV6-5,TRBJ1-1,NA,NA,TGTGCCAGCAGTTACGGGACCTCAGGATCTGAAGCTTTCTTT,CASSYGTSGSEAFF
TRBV5-1,TRBJ2-1,TRBD1,NA,TGCGCCAGCAGGGATAGGGACAGGGGATACAATGAGCAGTTCTTC,CASRDRDRGYNEQFF
TRBV5-6,TRBJ2-7,NA,NA,TGTGCCAGCAGCTTGGGGACCTACGAGCAGTACTTC,CASSLGTYEQYF